This T cell receptor (beta chain) was observed in a study of T cell changes during pregnancy in multiple sclerosis. The CDR3 spans 14 residues. With 3 bases clipped from V and 11 bases from J, the junction kept 8 bases outside the gene matches. Germline assignment: CDR1 SGHVS and CDR2 FNYEAQ. The protocol was immunoSEQ multiplex PCR, while the TCRdb copy is restricted to in-frame clones and leaves out a portion. The sample lists 55,000 or so clones, about 90% occurring once. This chain joins TRBV7-6 and TRBJ2-5; 11 bases map to TRBD2. The sequencing used CD4+ T cells from peripheral blood mononuclear cells, collected after pregnancy. The receptor was isolated from a female donor in good health, enrolled as a control in a pregnancy study. The CDR3 protein is CASSLTSGVSGQYF. The CDR3 DNA reads TGTGCCAGCAGCTTGACTAGCGGGGTCTCGGGACAGTACTTC.